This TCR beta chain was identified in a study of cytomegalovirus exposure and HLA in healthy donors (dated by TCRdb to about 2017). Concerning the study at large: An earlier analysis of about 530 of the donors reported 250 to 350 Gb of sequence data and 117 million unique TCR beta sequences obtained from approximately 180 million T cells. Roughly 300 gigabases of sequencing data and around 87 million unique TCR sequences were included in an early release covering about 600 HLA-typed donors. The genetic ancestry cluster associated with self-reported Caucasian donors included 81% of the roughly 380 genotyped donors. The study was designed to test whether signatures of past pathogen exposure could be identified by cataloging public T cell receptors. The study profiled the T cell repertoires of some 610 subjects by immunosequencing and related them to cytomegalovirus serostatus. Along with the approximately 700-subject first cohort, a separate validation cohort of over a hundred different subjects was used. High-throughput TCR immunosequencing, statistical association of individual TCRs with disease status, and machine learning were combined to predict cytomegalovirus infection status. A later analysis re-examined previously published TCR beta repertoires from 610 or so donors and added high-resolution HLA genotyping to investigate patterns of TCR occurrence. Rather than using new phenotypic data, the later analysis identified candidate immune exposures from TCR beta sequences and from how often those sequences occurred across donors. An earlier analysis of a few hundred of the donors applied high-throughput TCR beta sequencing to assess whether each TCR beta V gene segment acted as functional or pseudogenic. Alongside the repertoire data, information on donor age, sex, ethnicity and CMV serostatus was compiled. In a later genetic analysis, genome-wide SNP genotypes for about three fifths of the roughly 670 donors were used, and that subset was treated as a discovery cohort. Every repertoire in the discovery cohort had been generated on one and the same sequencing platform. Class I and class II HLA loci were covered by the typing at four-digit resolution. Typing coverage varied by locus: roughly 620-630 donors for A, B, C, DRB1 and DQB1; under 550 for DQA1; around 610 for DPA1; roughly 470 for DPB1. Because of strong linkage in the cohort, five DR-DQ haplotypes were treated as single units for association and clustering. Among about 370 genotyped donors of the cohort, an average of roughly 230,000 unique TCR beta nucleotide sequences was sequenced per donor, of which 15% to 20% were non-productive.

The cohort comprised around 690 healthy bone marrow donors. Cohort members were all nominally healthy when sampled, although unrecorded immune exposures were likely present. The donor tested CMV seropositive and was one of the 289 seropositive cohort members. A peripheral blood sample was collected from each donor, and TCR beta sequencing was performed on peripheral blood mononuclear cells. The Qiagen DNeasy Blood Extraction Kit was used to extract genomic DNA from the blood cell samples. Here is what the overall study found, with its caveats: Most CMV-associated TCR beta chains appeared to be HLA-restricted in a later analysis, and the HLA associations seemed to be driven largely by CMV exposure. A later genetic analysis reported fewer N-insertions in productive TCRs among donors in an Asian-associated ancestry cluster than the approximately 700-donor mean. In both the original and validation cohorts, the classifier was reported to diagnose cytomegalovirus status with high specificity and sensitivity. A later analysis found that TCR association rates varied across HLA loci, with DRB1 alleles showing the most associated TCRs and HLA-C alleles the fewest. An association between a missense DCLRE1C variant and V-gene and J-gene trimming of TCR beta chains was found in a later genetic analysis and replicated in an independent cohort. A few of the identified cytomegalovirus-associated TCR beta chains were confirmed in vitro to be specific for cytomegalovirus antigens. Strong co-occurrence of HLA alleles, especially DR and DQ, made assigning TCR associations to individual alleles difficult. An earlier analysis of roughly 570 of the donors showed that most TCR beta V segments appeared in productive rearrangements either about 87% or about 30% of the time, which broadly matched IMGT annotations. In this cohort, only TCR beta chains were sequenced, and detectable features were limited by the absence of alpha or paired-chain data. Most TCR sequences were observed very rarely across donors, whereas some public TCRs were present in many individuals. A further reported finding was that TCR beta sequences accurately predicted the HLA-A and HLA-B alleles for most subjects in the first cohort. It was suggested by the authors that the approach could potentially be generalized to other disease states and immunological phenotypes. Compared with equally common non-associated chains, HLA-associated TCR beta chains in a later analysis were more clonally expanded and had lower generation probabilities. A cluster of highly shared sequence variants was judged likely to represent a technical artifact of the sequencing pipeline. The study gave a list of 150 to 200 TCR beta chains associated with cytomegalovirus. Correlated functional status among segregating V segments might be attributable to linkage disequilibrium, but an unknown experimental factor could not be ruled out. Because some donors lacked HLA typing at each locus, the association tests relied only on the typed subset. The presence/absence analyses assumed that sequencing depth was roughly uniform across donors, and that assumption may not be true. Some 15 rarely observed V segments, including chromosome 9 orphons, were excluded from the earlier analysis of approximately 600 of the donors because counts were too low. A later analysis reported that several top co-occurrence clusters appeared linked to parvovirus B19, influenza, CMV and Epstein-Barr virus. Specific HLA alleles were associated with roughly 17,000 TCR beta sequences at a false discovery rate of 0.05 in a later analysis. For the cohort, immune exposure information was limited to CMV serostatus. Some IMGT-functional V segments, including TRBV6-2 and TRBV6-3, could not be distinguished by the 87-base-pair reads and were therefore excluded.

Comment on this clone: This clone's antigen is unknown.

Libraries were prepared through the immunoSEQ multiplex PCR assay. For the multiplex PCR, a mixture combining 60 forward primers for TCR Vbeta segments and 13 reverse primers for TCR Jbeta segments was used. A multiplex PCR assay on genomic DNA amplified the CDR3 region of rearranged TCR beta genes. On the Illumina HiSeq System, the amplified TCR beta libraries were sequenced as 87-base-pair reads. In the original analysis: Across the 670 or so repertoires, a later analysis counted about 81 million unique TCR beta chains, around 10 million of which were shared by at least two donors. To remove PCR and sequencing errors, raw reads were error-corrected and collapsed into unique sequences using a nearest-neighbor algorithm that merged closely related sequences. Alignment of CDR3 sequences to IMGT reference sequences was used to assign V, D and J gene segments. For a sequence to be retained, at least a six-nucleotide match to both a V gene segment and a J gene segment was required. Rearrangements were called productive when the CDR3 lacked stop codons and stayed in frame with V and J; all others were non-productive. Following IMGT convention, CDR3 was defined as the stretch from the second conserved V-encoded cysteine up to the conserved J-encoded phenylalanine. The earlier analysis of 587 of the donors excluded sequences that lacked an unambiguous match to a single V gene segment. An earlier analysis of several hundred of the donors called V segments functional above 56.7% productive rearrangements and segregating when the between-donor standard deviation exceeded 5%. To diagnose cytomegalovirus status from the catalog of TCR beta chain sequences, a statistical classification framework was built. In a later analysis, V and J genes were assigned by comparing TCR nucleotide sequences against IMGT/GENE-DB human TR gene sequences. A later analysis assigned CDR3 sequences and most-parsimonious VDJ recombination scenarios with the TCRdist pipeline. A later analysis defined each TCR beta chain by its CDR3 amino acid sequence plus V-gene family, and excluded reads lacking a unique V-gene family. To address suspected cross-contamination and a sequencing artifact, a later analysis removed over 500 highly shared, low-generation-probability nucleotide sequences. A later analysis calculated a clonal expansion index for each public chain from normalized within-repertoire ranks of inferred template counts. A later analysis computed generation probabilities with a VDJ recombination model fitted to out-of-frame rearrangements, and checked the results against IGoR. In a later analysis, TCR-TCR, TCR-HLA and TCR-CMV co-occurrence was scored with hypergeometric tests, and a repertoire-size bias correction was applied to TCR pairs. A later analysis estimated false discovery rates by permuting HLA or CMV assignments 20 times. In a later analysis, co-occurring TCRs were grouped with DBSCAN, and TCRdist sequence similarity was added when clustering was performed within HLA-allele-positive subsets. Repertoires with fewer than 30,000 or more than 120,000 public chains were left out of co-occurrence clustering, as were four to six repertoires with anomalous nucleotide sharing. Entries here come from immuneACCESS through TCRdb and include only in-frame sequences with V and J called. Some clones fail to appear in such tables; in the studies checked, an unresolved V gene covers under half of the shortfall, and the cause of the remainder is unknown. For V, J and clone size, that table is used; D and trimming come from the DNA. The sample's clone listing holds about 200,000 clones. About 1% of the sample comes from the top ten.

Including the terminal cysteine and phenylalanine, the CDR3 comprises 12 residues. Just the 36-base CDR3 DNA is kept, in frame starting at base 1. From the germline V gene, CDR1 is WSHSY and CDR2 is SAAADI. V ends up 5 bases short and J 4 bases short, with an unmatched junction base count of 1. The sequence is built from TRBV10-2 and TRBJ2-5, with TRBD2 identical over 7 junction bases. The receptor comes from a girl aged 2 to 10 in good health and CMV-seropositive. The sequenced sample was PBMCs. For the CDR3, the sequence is CASSTGGETQYF. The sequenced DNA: TGCGCCAGCAGTACGGGGGGAGAGACCCAGTACTTC.